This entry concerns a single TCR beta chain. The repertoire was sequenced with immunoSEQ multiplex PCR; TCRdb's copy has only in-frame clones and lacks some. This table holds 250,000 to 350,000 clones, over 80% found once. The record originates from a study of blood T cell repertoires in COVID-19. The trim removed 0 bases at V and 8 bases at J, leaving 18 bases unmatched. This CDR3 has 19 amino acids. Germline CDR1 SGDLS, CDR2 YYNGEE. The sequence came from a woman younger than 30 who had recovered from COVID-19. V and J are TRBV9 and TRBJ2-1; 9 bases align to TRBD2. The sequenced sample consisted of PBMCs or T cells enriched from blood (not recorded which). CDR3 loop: CASSVGILTRLAGAYEQFF. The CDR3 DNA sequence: TGTGCCAGCAGCGTAGGGATTCTTACTAGGTTAGCGGGAGCATATGAGCAGTTCTTC. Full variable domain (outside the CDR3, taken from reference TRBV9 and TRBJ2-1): DSGVTQTPKHLITATGQRVTLRCSPRSGDLSVYWYQQSLDQGLQFLIQYYNGEERAKGNILERFSAQQFPDLHSELNLSSLELGDSALYFCASSVGILTRLAGAYEQFFGPGTRLTVL.